This entry lists 18 T cell receptor beta chains sequenced from one sample in a study of response to subunit inactivated influenza vaccine. TCRdb re-analysed the RT-PCR reads in MiXCR, keeping a single row per CDR3 protein. This table has 650,000 to 850,000 distinct CDR3 sequences, approximately 15% appearing once. The specimen was PBMCs from blood, collected around 15 days before vaccination. These receptors originate from a man between 45 and 60 years old who received an inactivated influenza vaccine.

This chain joins TRBV7-2 and TRBJ2-7; D unresolved. V gave up 6 bases and J gave up 1 base, with 16 bases separating them. Germline V gene data show CDR1 as SGHTA and CDR2 as FQGNSA. The CDR3 spans 15 residues. CDR3: CASRQIPAPSYEQYF. The CDR3 coding sequence is TGTGCCAGCAGACAGATCCCCGCCCCTTCCTACGAGCAGTACTTC.

This clonotype was picked up a small number of times. Germline and junction disagree at one end, which may indicate a read error. The chain combines TRBV12-3 or TRBV12-4 with TRBJ2-1, with 14 positions matching TRBD2. The CDR3 is 16 amino acids. CDR3 region: CASSPGTSGSYHEQFF. In DNA, the CDR3 is TGTGCCAGCAGTCCGGGGACTAGCGGGAGCTACCATGAGCAGTTCTTC.

Remarks on this clonotype: The junction does not match germline at one end; this may be a read error. This rearrangement joins TRBV11-2 to TRBJ2-1; perhaps D is TRBD1 or TRBD2 (6 bases each). CDR3 length equals 14 residues. Germline CDR1 and CDR2: SGHAT and FQNNGV. CDR3 bases: TGTGCCAGCACCTTAGGGGGGTCCTACAATGAGCAGTTCTTC. Residues: CASTLGGSYNEQFF.

This clonotype appeared a few times. J is TRBJ2-3 and V is TRBV14; tentatively, D is TRBD2 (5 bases). V was trimmed by 4 bases and J by 3 bases, leaving 11 bases between them. CDR3 length: 14 amino acids. CDR1 and CDR2 from the germline V gene are SGHDN and FVKESK. CDR3 in amino acids: CASSPRGITDTQYF. The CDR3 coding sequence is TGTGCCAGCAGCCCCCGGGGAATTACAGATACGCAGTATTTT.

The genes are TRBV5-1 and TRBJ2-5; D is possibly TRBD2 (6 bases). Germline V gene data show CDR1 as SGHRS and CDR2 as YFSETQ. The CDR3 sequence is 15 residues long. Deletions cut 0 bases from V and 3 bases from J, with 12 bases between. The CDR3 spells CASSLGPSDKETQYF. The CDR3 coding sequence is TGCGCCAGCAGCTTGGGGCCTAGCGACAAAGAGACCCAGTACTTC.

This clonotype was counted only a few times. The chain joins TRBV7-2 to TRBJ2-7; the D is unclear. The CDR3 runs 11 residues. V was trimmed by 2 bases and J by 5 bases, leaving 4 bases between them. Germline V gene sequence: CDR1 SGHTA, CDR2 FQGNSA. The CDR3: CASSLIHEQYF. DNA of the CDR3: TGTGCCAGCAGCTTAATCCACGAGCAGTACTTC.

In this sample, this clonotype turned up many times. The genes are TRBV5-1 and TRBJ2-1; D is possibly TRBD1 or TRBD2 (5 bases each). The CDR3 loop spans 15 amino acids. Germline CDR1 is SGHRS and CDR2 is YFSETQ. Trimming cost V 6 bases and J 4 bases, with 17 bases left between them. As DNA, the CDR3 is TGCGCCAGCAAATCGGGGACGAATTCATACAATGAGCAGTTCTTC. The encoded protein is CASKSGTNSYNEQFF.

Only a few counts were recorded for this clonotype. CDR3 sequence reads: CSARDHNQPQHF. The DNA for the CDR3 is TGCAGTGCTAGAGATCATAATCAGCCCCAGCATTTT. The rearrangement links TRBV20-1 to TRBJ1-5, with D unclear. V lost 0 bases, J lost 4 bases, and 4 bases lay in between. The CDR3 covers 12 residues. Germline V gene lookup returns CDR1 DFQATT and CDR2 SNEGSKA (reference sequence).

This clonotype was seen a handful of times. J is TRBJ2-7 and V is TRBV7-2; D is possibly TRBD1 (6 bases). The V end lost 1 base, the J end lost 2 bases, and 9 bases lay between the germline ends. Per the germline V gene, CDR1 is SGHTA and CDR2 is FQGNSA. This CDR3 is 14 amino acids long. The CDR3 loop reads CASSLVRDTYEQYF. CDR3 DNA: TGTGCCAGCAGCTTAGTCAGGGACACCTACGAGCAGTACTTC.

This clonotype showed up just a few times. The chain has TRBV20-1 and TRBJ2-1; 14 bases are shared with TRBD2. Trimming cost V 6 bases and J 7 bases; bases outside gene matches: 5. This CDR3 contains 14 residues. The germline gives CDR1 DFQATT, CDR2 SNEGSKA (reference sequence). In DNA form, the CDR3 reads TGCAGTGCCCCGACTAGCGGGGGGGTGAATGAGCAGTTCTTC. The encoded protein is CSAPTSGGVNEQFF.

This clonotype has only a few counts. The V and J genes are TRBV30 and TRBJ1-1, with a tentative D call TRBD1 (5 bases). This CDR3 spans 14 amino acids. Trimming removed 4 bases from V and 1 base from J, with 13 bases in between. Per germline, CDR1 GTSNPN and CDR2 SVGIG (reference sequence). The CDR3 DNA is TGTGCCTGGAACTCCAGGGTGGGGAACACTGAAGCTTTCTTT. It translates to CAWNSRVGNTEAFF.

This clonotype was detected only a few times. The V call is TRBV6-2 or TRBV6-3, the J call TRBJ2-1; 9 bases match TRBD2. Germline-derived CDR1 and CDR2 are MNHEY and SVGEGT. J gave up 0 bases and V 6 bases, and 9 bases lay outside the gene matches. The CDR3 is 17 residues long. The CDR3 region is CASSNTSGLRSYNEQFF. DNA for the CDR3: TGTGCCAGCAGCAATACTAGCGGGTTACGCTCCTACAATGAGCAGTTCTTC.

This clonotype was recorded a few times. The chain couples TRBV29-1 to TRBJ2-3; unclear D gene. This CDR3 contains 14 residues. CDR1 is SQVTM, CDR2 ANQGSEA, per germline. Trimming removed 3 bases at V and 3 bases at J, with 13 bases between. The DNA for the CDR3 is TGCAGCGTTGACCGCTTCATTGGGACAGATACGCAGTATTTT. It is translated as CSVDRFIGTDTQYF.

This clonotype was seen repeatedly, ten times or more. The chain couples TRBV7-9 to TRBJ2-5; no reliable D call. V shed 1 base and J shed 4 bases, with 13 bases lying between them. This CDR3 region has 15 residues. Germline V gives CDR1 SEHNR, CDR2 FQNEAQ (reference sequence). CDR3: CASSLGLRRVETQYF. Written as DNA, the CDR3 is TGTGCCAGCAGCTTAGGGCTCCGACGGGTAGAGACCCAGTACTTC.

This clonotype was found many times. The J gene is TRBJ1-2, the V gene TRBV7-9; D is ambiguous. The germline V gene encodes CDR1 SEHNR and CDR2 FQNEAQ (reference sequence). This CDR3 comprises 15 residues. Trimming shortened V by 1 base and J by 4 bases, and 13 bases separated the two germline ends. DNA for the CDR3: TGTGCCAGCAGCTTAGTGGGTGGTCCCGGCTATGGCTACACCTTC. Amino acids: CASSLVGGPGYGYTF.

Ten or more counts support this clonotype. The chain links TRBV28 to TRBJ2-7, with 8 bases lining up with TRBD1. The germline gives CDR1 MDHEN, CDR2 SYDVKM. After removal of 5 bases from V and 2 bases from J, the junction contained 8 bases not matched to a gene. This CDR3 has 15 amino acids. The CDR3 protein is CASSPDGTGTYEQYF. As DNA, the CDR3 is TGTGCCAGCAGTCCCGACGGGACAGGCACCTACGAGCAGTACTTC.

The V and J genes are TRBV19 and TRBJ1-5, with D perhaps matching TRBD1 (5 bases). From germline, CDR1 is LNHDA and CDR2 SQIVND (reference sequence). There are 13 residues in the CDR3. Trimming took 7 bases from V and 4 from J, leaving 11 bases between them. In nucleotides, the CDR3 is TGTGCCAGTACTAAACAGGTTAATCAGCCCCAGCATTTT. As protein: CASTKQVNQPQHF.

On this clonotype: The junction differs from germline at one of its ends, possibly a read error. This rearrangement joins TRBV6-1 to TRBJ1-2; possibly TRBD1 for D (6 bases). This CDR3 has 13 amino acids. The germline gives CDR1 MNHNS, CDR2 SASEGT. The CDR3 DNA sequence: TGTGCCAGCCGCCCTTCCGGGGCCGGGGGCTACATCTTC. Translated, it gives CASRPSGAGGYIF.